The 25 T cell receptor beta chains below were found in one sample sequenced in a study of human T cells and chemical hapten exposure. Each CDR3 protein is one row after TCRdb ran MiXCR on the RACE reads. The top ten hold roughly 2.3% of the sample, which has 55,000 to 75,000 distinct CDR3 sequences, 9.5% to 15% seen once. As for time point: patch test 3, about 24 weeks after DPC sensitization. As for treatment: therapeutic diphenylcyclopropenone sensitization with weekly scalp DPC. This specimen consisted of whole blood, obtained in connection with sensitization to the hapten diphenylcyclopropenone (DPC). These TCRs come from a man aged 25-40 years with alopecia areata. Some clones in this sample may be carry-over from other donors' samples.

The chain is built from TRBV18 and TRBJ1-6, with D hard to call. The V gene's germline CDR1 is KGHSH and CDR2 LQKENI. The CDR3 is 21 amino acids. With 2 bases removed from V and 3 bases from J, the gap between germline ends came to 26 bases. CDR3 coding DNA: TGTGCCAGCTCACCAGAATCCTCCTATTTCAGCGTACCTAACTATAATTCACCCCTCCACTTT. It codes for CASSPESSYFSVPNYNSPLHF.

The table lists this clonotype with many counts. The chain has TRBV20-1 and TRBJ1-2, with TRBD1 matching over 8 bases. CDR1 DFQATT and CDR2 SNEGSKA come from the germline V gene (reference sequence). Losses at the gene ends were 3 bases for V and 2 bases for J; bases not matched to a gene: 5. The length of the CDR3 is 14 residues. As DNA, the CDR3 is TGCAGTGCTAGTGTTTACAGGGGGAACTATGGCTACACCTTC. It yields the protein CSASVYRGNYGYTF.

In DNA, the CDR3 is TGTGCCAGCACAACTGGGGGGGGCGGTTGGAATCAGCCCCAGCATTTT. Translating it yields CASTTGGGGWNQPQHF. The V call is TRBV28, the J call TRBJ1-5, with TRBD1 as a possible D gene (6 bases). The V gene lost 7 bases and the J gene lost 4 bases, with 20 bases spanning the gap. Germline assignment: CDR1 MDHEN and CDR2 SYDVKM. There are 16 residues in the CDR3. The full variable domain, with the rest looked up from reference TRBV28 and TRBJ1-5, is DVKVTQSSRYLVKRTGEKVFLECVQDMDHENMFWYRQDPGLGLRLIYFSYDVKMKEKGDIPEGYSVSREKKERFSLILESASTNQTSMYLCASTTGGGGWNQPQHFGDGTRLSIL.

This clonotype was picked up many times. V is TRBV7-2 and J is TRBJ1-5, with 9 bases aligning to TRBD1. The CDR3 is 14 residues long. The J segment lost 11 bases and the V segment lost 5 bases, leaving 10 bases of the junction unmatched. Looked up from germline, CDR1 is SGHTA and CDR2 is FQGNSA. The chain's CDR3 is CASSPGQGPVSQHF. CDR3 nucleotides: TGTGCCAGCAGCCCCGGACAGGGGCCGGTGTCCCAGCATTTT.

This clonotype has at least ten counts. The V call is TRBV6-6, the J call TRBJ2-7; a weak D match, TRBD1 (7 bases). The germline V and J ends were trimmed by 2 bases and 3 bases, with 14 bases remaining between them. Germline CDR1 is MNHNY and CDR2 is SVGAGI (reference sequence). This CDR3 has 15 amino acids. CDR3 nucleotide sequence: TGTGCCAGCAGTTACGGTACAGGGGACTTCTACGAGCAGTACTTC. It specifies CASSYGTGDFYEQYF.

A word on this clonotype: Germline and junction disagree at one end, which may indicate a read error. The chain couples TRBV3-1 to TRBJ1-1, with a weak D call TRBD1 (6 bases). The CDR3 runs 14 residues. CDR1 is LGHDT and CDR2 is YNNKEL in the germline V gene (reference sequence). Here the CDR3 DNA reads TGTGTCAGCAGCCAATCGACAGGCAACACTGAAGCTTTCTTT. It specifies CVSSQSTGNTEAFF.

The genes are TRBV7-2 and TRBJ2-7; D is undetermined. Trimming shortened V by 5 bases and J by 3 bases, and 14 bases separated the two germline ends. Per the germline V gene, CDR1 is SGHTA and CDR2 is FQGNSA. The CDR3 has 14 amino acids. In DNA form, the CDR3 reads TGTGCCAGCAGCCCAAGCCCGACGTACTACGAGCAGTACTTC. Translated: CASSPSPTYYEQYF.

This clonotype showed up many times. The chain couples TRBV20-1 to TRBJ2-2; D uncertain. This CDR3 is 14 amino acids long. CDR1 DFQATT and CDR2 SNEGSKA come from the germline V gene (reference sequence). V was clipped by 4 bases and J by 1 base, with 10 bases between them. In DNA form, the CDR3 reads TGCAGTGCTACGCTGACGATGAACACCGGGGAGCTGTTTTTT. Protein: CSATLTMNTGELFF.

There are a few counts of this clonotype. The rearrangement joins TRBV14 to TRBJ2-3; 12 bases line up with TRBD2. CDR3 length: 13 amino acids. The trim removed 0 bases at V and 15 bases at J, leaving 4 bases unmatched. Germline V lookup: CDR1 SGHDN, CDR2 FVKESK. Written as DNA, the CDR3 is TGTGCCAGCAGCCAAGACCTAGCGGGGGGGTGCTATTTT. It encodes CASSQDLAGGCYF.

This clonotype appeared many times. The V call is TRBV20-1, the J call TRBJ2-3; 7 nucleotides align to TRBD2. Per germline, CDR1 DFQATT and CDR2 SNEGSKA (reference sequence). The junction had 10 bases not matched to a gene; V was cut back by 5 bases and J by 2 bases. The CDR3 runs to 15 residues. The CDR3 loop reads CSAPIGGLFTDTQYF. DNA for the CDR3: TGCAGTGCTCCCATCGGGGGACTATTCACAGATACGCAGTATTTT.

This clonotype has at least ten counts. This chain connects TRBV6-2 or TRBV6-3 to TRBJ2-5; D might be TRBD1 (5 bases). The length of the CDR3 is 15 residues. Trimming pared 6 bases from V and 2 bases from J, leaving 16 bases between. From germline, CDR1 is MNHEY and CDR2 SVGEGT. CDR3 sequence: CASSYLGAQQETQYF. The DNA of the CDR3 is TGTGCCAGCAGCTATCTAGGGGCGCAACAAGAGACCCAGTACTTC.

This clonotype was seen at least ten times. The chain couples TRBV7-2 to TRBJ1-2; 12 positions match TRBD1. Losses at the gene ends were 1 base for V and 7 bases for J; bases not matched to a gene: 7. The CDR3 loop spans 16 amino acids. Germline-derived CDR1 and CDR2 are SGHTA and FQGNSA. The CDR3 DNA sequence: TGTGCCAGCAGCTTAGGGACCGGGACAGGGGGCTTTGGCTACACCTTC. It yields the protein CASSLGTGTGGFGYTF.

This clonotype was observed many times. This rearrangement joins TRBV29-1 to TRBJ1-2, with 9 bases identical to TRBD1. J was trimmed by 2 bases and V by 1 base; bases with no gene match: 11. The CDR3 runs to 17 residues. From germline, CDR1 is SQVTM and CDR2 ANQGSEA. In DNA, the CDR3 is TGCAGCGTTGAAGGTTTTTCTCGGGACAGGGAAAACTATGGCTACACCTTC. Amino acids: CSVEGFSRDRENYGYTF.

This clonotype was seen many times. This chain connects TRBV7-8 to TRBJ1-6; D not certain. The CDR3 has 13 amino acids. Trimming removed 5 bases at V and 14 bases at J, with 16 bases between. CDR1 and CDR2 (germline): SGHVS, FQNEAQ. CDR3 nucleotide sequence: TGTGCCAGCAGCCTTCCTGAACCCCCGACCCTCCACTTT. The encoded protein is CASSLPEPPTLHF.

In this sample, this clonotype turned up a few times. The chain is built from TRBV5-1 and TRBJ2-1; 9 bases are a match to TRBD2. The V segment lost 3 bases and the J segment 4 bases; nucleotides outside the gene matches: 8. The CDR3 sequence is 16 residues long. Germline CDR1 and CDR2: SGHRS and YFSETQ. CDR3 coding DNA: TGCGCCAGCAGCTCTGTACTAGCGGGTCATTACAATGAGCAGTTCTTC. Translation: CASSSVLAGHYNEQFF. Full variable domain (outside the CDR3, taken from reference TRBV5-1 and TRBJ2-1): KAGVTQTPRYLIKTRGQQVTLSCSPISGHRSVSWYQQTPGQGLQFLFEYFSETQRNKGNFPGRFSGRQFSNSRSEMNVSTLELGDSALYLCASSSVLAGHYNEQFFGPGTRLTVL.

This clonotype was recorded a few times. J is TRBJ2-7 and V is TRBV5-4, with D possibly being TRBD2 (6 bases). V shed 0 bases and J shed 5 bases, with 9 bases lying between them. The CDR3 spans 13 residues. Germline CDR1 reads SGHNT; CDR2 reads YYREEE (reference sequence). CDR3 amino acids: CASSLGRVNEQYF. The CDR3 DNA follows: TGTGCCAGCAGCTTGGGGAGGGTCAACGAGCAGTACTTC. The variable domain in full, completed from reference TRBV5-4 and TRBJ2-7, reads ETGVTQSPTHLIKTRGQQVTLRCSSQSGHNTVSWYQQALGQGPQFIFQYYREEENGRGNFPPRFSGLQFPNYSSELNVNALELDDSALYLCASSLGRVNEQYFGPGTRLTVT.

V gene TRBV19 combines with J gene TRBJ1-1, with D perhaps matching TRBD1 (6 bases). The CDR3 contains 17 residues. Germline V CDR1 and CDR2: LNHDA, SQIVND (reference sequence). Trimming removed 3 bases at V and 0 bases at J, with 17 bases between. This chain's CDR3 is CASSIPSDSIMNTEAFF. The CDR3 region has the DNA TGTGCCAGTAGTATTCCTTCGGACAGTATCATGAACACTGAAGCTTTCTTT.

This clonotype occurred many times. The rearrangement links TRBV28 to TRBJ2-7, with D possibly being TRBD1 (6 bases). V lost 4 bases and J lost 3, with 16 bases in between. CDR3 length equals 15 residues. The V gene's germline CDR1 is MDHEN and CDR2 SYDVKM. The CDR3 region is CASSSTAQGIYEQYF. CDR3 sequence (DNA): TGTGCCAGCAGTTCCACAGCCCAGGGGATCTACGAGCAGTACTTC.

The sample holds many counts of this clonotype. The chain combines TRBV19 with TRBJ2-4; 7 bases are shared with TRBD1. The CDR3 has 16 residues. CDR1 LNHDA and CDR2 SQIVND come from the germline V gene (reference sequence). Trimming took 6 bases from V and 4 from J; bases not matched to a gene: 12. The DNA for the CDR3 is TGTGCCAGTAGCAAAACAGGGGCTACCTGGAAAAACATTCAGTACTTC. As protein: CASSKTGATWKNIQYF.

Note on this clonotype: The junction does not match germline at one end; this may be a read error. The chain links TRBV28 to TRBJ2-3, with 8 positions matching TRBD1. The CDR3 has 12 residues. Per germline, CDR1 MDHEN and CDR2 SYDVKM. The DNA of the CDR3 is TGTGCCAGCTGGACAGGGACAGGTACGCAGTATTTT. Translation: CASWTGTGTQYF. Variable domain in full (rest from reference TRBV28 and TRBJ2-3): DVKVTQSSRYLVKRTGEKVFLECVQDMDHENMFWYRQDPGLGLRLIYFSYDVKMKEKGDIPEGYSVSREKKERFSLILESASTNQTSMYLCASWTGTGTQYFGPGTRLTVL.

This clonotype was detected ten times or more. V usage is TRBV11-2 and J usage is TRBJ2-2, with D possibly matching TRBD1 (5 bases). There are 14 residues in the CDR3. Germline V gives CDR1 SGHAT, CDR2 FQNNGV. Trimming shortened V by 2 bases and J by 5 bases, and 9 bases separated the two germline ends. The CDR3 DNA is TGTGCCAGCAGCTTATCAGGGTGGACCGGGGAGCTGTTTTTT. This codes for CASSLSGWTGELFF.

This clonotype was seen many times. The chain joins TRBV20-1 to TRBJ1-2; the match to TRBD1 covers 7 bases. CDR1 is DFQATT and CDR2 is SNEGSKA in the germline V gene (reference sequence). This CDR3 has 14 residues. The trim removed 0 bases at V and 4 bases at J, leaving 5 bases unmatched. CDR3 in amino acids: CSAREGTVFYGYTF. CDR3 sequence (DNA): TGCAGTGCTAGAGAAGGGACAGTGTTCTATGGCTACACCTTC.

This clonotype was observed a few times. The chain combines TRBV30 with TRBJ2-3, with 10 nucleotides matching TRBD2. This CDR3 has 16 residues. The germline V gene encodes CDR1 GTSNPN and CDR2 SVGIG (reference sequence). The J segment lost 4 bases and the V segment lost 4 bases, leaving 11 bases of the junction unmatched. The CDR3 region is CAWTPLSSGGADTQYF. The CDR3 coding sequence is TGTGCCTGGACCCCACTCTCTAGCGGGGGAGCAGATACGCAGTATTTT.

The genes are TRBV7-9 and TRBJ2-2; 9 bases are shared with TRBD1. Germline lookup yields CDR1 SEHNR and CDR2 FQNEAQ (reference sequence). With 5 bases clipped from V and 0 bases from J, the junction kept 19 bases outside the gene matches. The CDR3 consists of 21 residues. Here the CDR3 DNA reads TGTGCCAGCAGCCGGATTAGGAAACTTTTGGGACAGGGTGCGAACACCGGGGAGCTGTTTTTT. Its translation is CASSRIRKLLGQGANTGELFF.

This clonotype was observed a handful of times. The rearrangement uses TRBV29-1 and TRBJ1-1; TRBD1 matches 10 bases. The J segment lost 4 bases and the V segment lost 5 bases, leaving 7 bases of the junction unmatched. Germline assignment: CDR1 SQVTM and CDR2 ANQGSEA. The CDR3 length is 14 residues. CDR3 in DNA: TGCAGCGTTACTCCGGGACAGGGGATCACTGAAGCTTTCTTT. This sequence encodes CSVTPGQGITEAFF.